A single sample gave rise to the 15 T cell receptor beta chains below, sequenced in a study of blood T cell repertoires in COVID-19. TCRdb's table, derived via immunoSEQ multiplex PCR, lists solely in-frame clones and lacks some. The sample lists 55,000 to 65,000 clones, approximately 78% occurring once. Sequencing was done on a sample of peripheral blood. Receptors were obtained from a man between 60 and 75 years old with COVID-19, enrolled during active disease.

The chain is built from TRBV2 and TRBJ2-7; 9 bases fit TRBD1. The V and J ends lost 5 bases and 6 bases, in that order; junction bases with no gene match: 8. This CDR3 has 14 residues. Germline assignment: CDR1 SNHLY and CDR2 FYNNEI. The CDR3 here is CASSLGGQGGEQYF. The CDR3 DNA reads as TGTGCCAGCAGTCTCGGGGGACAGGGTGGCGAGCAGTACTTC.

V gene TRBV6-4 combines with J gene TRBJ2-3; 8 positions match TRBD2. The CDR3 length is 15 residues. The germline CDR1 and CDR2 sequences are MRHNA and SNTAGT. The J segment lost 4 bases and the V segment lost 3 bases, leaving 6 bases of the junction unmatched. For the CDR3, the DNA is TGTGCCAGCAGTGAGGCCGGGGGGGCCTCAGATACGCAGTATTTT. This translates into CASSEAGGASDTQYF.

The chain carries TRBV30 and TRBJ1-1, with D perhaps TRBD1 (5 bases). V was cut by 1 base and J by 3 bases, with 15 bases left in between. The CDR3 is 15 amino acids. Germline V lookup: CDR1 GTSNPN, CDR2 SVGIG (reference sequence). This chain's CDR3 is CAWSGGLGSHTEAFF. In DNA, the CDR3 is TGTGCCTGGAGTGGGGGCTTGGGGTCGCACACTGAAGCTTTCTTT.

CDR3 in DNA: TGCAGCGTTGAACAGGGGGCCTACGAGCAGTACTTC. Its translation: CSVEQGAYEQYF. This chain uses TRBV29-1 with TRBJ2-7; 7 positions match TRBD1. The CDR3 has 12 residues. The junction had 0 bases not matched to a gene; V was cut back by 2 bases and J by 2 bases. The V gene's germline CDR1 is SQVTM and CDR2 ANQGSEA.

The J gene is TRBJ2-5, the V gene TRBV3-1 (or the pseudogene TRBV3-2); no clear D gene. The CDR3 is 11 amino acids. V lost 5 bases and J lost 9, with 10 bases in between. Germline loops: CDR1 LGHDT, CDR2 YNNKEL (reference sequence). CDR3 DNA sequence: TGTGCCAGCAGCAGCATCGAGGCCCAGTACTTC. Translated, it gives CASSSIEAQYF.

The V and J genes are TRBV18 and TRBJ2-7; TRBD2 agrees at 14 bases. Germline V gene sequence: CDR1 KGHSH, CDR2 LQKENI. The V gene end was trimmed by 4 bases and the J gene end by 6 bases; junction bases not matched to a gene: 5. This CDR3 spans 15 amino acids. The CDR3 DNA sequence: TGTGCCAGCTCACAAGGACTAGCGGGAGGCCCCGAGCAGTACTTC. As protein: CASSQGLAGGPEQYF.

The chain couples TRBV5-4 to TRBJ2-3, with D perhaps TRBD1 (6 bases). This CDR3 has 13 residues. The V gene's germline CDR1 is SGHNT and CDR2 YYREEE (reference sequence). The V end was cut by 4 bases, the J end by 3 bases, with 9 bases between. CDR3 loop: CASSATGTDTQYF. CDR3 DNA sequence: TGTGCCAGCAGCGCTACAGGGACAGATACGCAGTATTTT.

The J gene is TRBJ1-4, the V gene TRBV3-1 (or the pseudogene TRBV3-2); D might be TRBD1 (5 bases). CDR1 LGHDT and CDR2 YNNKEL come from the germline V gene (reference sequence). V shed 1 base and J shed 2 bases, with 17 bases lying between them. The CDR3 extends over 18 amino acids. The CDR3 sequence is CASSQGEKHRLTNEKLFF. CDR3 sequence (DNA): TGTGCCAGCAGCCAAGGAGAAAAACACAGGTTGACTAATGAAAAACTGTTTTTT.

The sample holds a few counts of this clone. V usage is TRBV18 and J usage is TRBJ2-7; 10 nucleotides match TRBD1. V trimming: 5 bases; J trimming: 3 bases; junction bases outside the gene matches: 7. Germline assignment: CDR1 KGHSH and CDR2 LQKENI. This CDR3 has 15 residues. The CDR3 region has the DNA TGTGCCAGCTCAACCCAGGACAGGGGGGTCTACGAGCAGTACTTC. Translated: CASSTQDRGVYEQYF.

V is TRBV9 and J is TRBJ2-2, with 9 positions matching TRBD2. The length of the CDR3 is 17 residues. From germline, CDR1 is SGDLS and CDR2 YYNGEE. After removal of 2 bases from V and 0 bases from J, the junction contained 5 bases not matched to a gene. CDR3 region: CASSVPSGGPNTGELFF. As DNA, the CDR3 is TGTGCCAGCAGCGTCCCAAGCGGGGGGCCGAACACCGGGGAGCTGTTTTTT.

This clone was counted once. The rearrangement joins TRBV11-2 to TRBJ2-7; 10 bases map to TRBD2. The CDR3 runs to 18 residues. J lost 0 bases, V lost 10 bases, and 18 bases had no gene match. Germline V gene data show CDR1 as SGHAT and CDR2 as FQNNGV. The CDR3: CATARAASGGRSSYEQYF. CDR3 bases: TGTGCCACCGCAAGGGCGGCTAGCGGGGGCCGGAGCTCCTACGAGCAGTACTTC.

The V gene is TRBV7-6, the J gene TRBJ2-3; D call uncertain. CDR1 is SGHVS and CDR2 is FNYEAQ in the germline V gene. Trimming pared 2 bases from V and 3 bases from J, leaving 12 bases between. The CDR3 runs to 15 residues. The DNA of the CDR3 is TGTGCCAGCAGCTTACGCCAGAAAGTTACAGATACGCAGTATTTT. Translation: CASSLRQKVTDTQYF.

The CDR3 bases are TGTGCCATCAGGCTGACAGGATCTAATGAAAAACTGTTTTTT. Residues: CAIRLTGSNEKLFF. The chain employs TRBV10-3 and TRBJ1-4; a weak D match, TRBD1 (6 bases). The CDR3 has 14 residues. Trimming cost V 6 bases and J 3 bases, with 11 bases left between them. Germline V gives CDR1 ENHRY, CDR2 SYGVKD.

The chain recombines TRBV24-1 with TRBJ2-1; a possible D gene is TRBD2 (6 bases). The germline gives CDR1 KGHDR, CDR2 SFDVKD. The CDR3 spans 13 residues. V was pared by 1 base and J by 15 bases, with 15 bases between. CDR3: CATSDFMTQEGFF. The CDR3 bases are TGTGCCACCAGTGATTTTATGACCCAGGAGGGGTTCTTC.

This chain uses TRBV5-1 with TRBJ2-1; 7 bases are shared with TRBD1. After removal of 2 bases from V and 2 bases from J, the junction contained 4 bases not matched to a gene. The CDR3 spans 15 residues. Germline lookup yields CDR1 SGHRS and CDR2 YFSETQ. Here the CDR3 reads CASSLGQGAYNEQFF. CDR3 DNA sequence: TGCGCCAGCAGCTTAGGGCAGGGGGCCTACAATGAGCAGTTCTTC.